The 30 T cell receptor beta chains below come from one sample, sequenced in a study of shared clonotypes between healthy human individuals (dated by TCRdb to 2018 to 2021). The protocol used for the library was the immunoSEQ multiplex PCR assay. TCRdb took this table from immuneACCESS and kept in-frame rearrangements with V and J called. Such tables lack part of the clones; where checked against another copy, unresolved V genes explain under half of the gap, and the rest is unexplained. The sample includes more than 2 million clones, with approximately 94% observed a single time. More than 0.95% of the sample belongs to the ten largest clones. CD8 naive samples were obtained by positive selection for CCR7 among CD45RO-negative cells, yielding a CD45RA+CCR7+ population from which TemRA cells were excluded. The sequenced sample consisted of naive CD8+ T cells sorted from blood. Sample cell subset or site, as interpreted from the label and publication: CD45RA+CCR7+. Receptors originate from a man aged 18 to 29 in good health.

The chain has TRBV28 and TRBJ1-6; D not certain. V was pared by 5 bases and J by 5 bases, with 19 bases between. Germline V gene data show CDR1 as MDHEN and CDR2 as SYDVKM. The CDR3 is made up of 17 amino acids. CDR3 in DNA: TGTGCCAGCAGTCTGGCCGCGGTCGCTCAACATAATTCACCCCTCCACTTT. The encoded protein is CASSLAAVAQHNSPLHF.

J is TRBJ2-1 and V is TRBV15, with a possible D match to TRBD2 (5 bases). Per the germline V gene, CDR1 is LNHNV and CDR2 is YYDKDF (reference sequence). The CDR3 has 14 amino acids. Trimming left V 7 bases short and J 4 bases short, with 14 bases between. The CDR3 nucleotides read TGTGCCACCAATTCGGACTCCCTATACAATGAGCAGTTCTTC. Protein sequence: CATNSDSLYNEQFF.

The chain couples TRBV5-6 to TRBJ1-4; D unclear. There are 15 residues in the CDR3. The germline CDR1 and CDR2 sequences are SGHDT and YYEEEE. Trimming pared 4 bases from V and 5 bases from J, leaving 15 bases between. DNA of the CDR3: TGTGCCAGCAGCGTTTCTAGGGCGGAAAATGAAAAACTGTTTTTT. Translation gives CASSVSRAENEKLFF. Supplemented by reference TRBV5-6 and TRBJ1-4, the full variable domain reads DAGVTQSPTHLIKTRGQQVTLRCSPKSGHDTVSWYQQALGQGPQFIFQYYEEEERQRGNFPDRFSGHQFPNYSSELNVNALLLGDSALYLCASSVSRAENEKLFFGSGTQLSVL.

The rearrangement links TRBV9 to TRBJ1-3; D is undetermined. CDR3 length equals 13 residues. V lost 4 bases, J lost 6 bases, and 11 bases lay in between. The germline CDR1 and CDR2 sequences are SGDLS and YYNGEE. Here the CDR3 reads CASSLGGENTIYF. The CDR3 DNA sequence: TGTGCCAGCAGCTTGGGAGGTGAAAACACCATATATTTT.

The chain is built from TRBV4-3 and TRBJ2-6; D gene uncertain. Germline V gene sequence: CDR1 LGHNA, CDR2 YSLEER. CDR3 length equals 17 residues. Trimming cost V 0 bases and J 4 bases, with 13 bases left between them. CDR3 nucleotide sequence: TGCGCCAGCAGCCAAGATCTCCCACACGCAGGGGCCAACGTCCTGACTTTC. Residues: CASSQDLPHAGANVLTF.

This clone occurred once. The genes are TRBV6-1 and TRBJ1-5; D is undetermined. Germline values: CDR1 MNHNS, CDR2 SASEGT. Deletions cut 2 bases from V and 0 bases from J, with 8 bases between. This CDR3 spans 15 amino acids. The DNA for the CDR3 is TGTGCCAGCAGTGAATTAAAGGGTAGCAATCAGCCCCAGCATTTT. Translating it yields CASSELKGSNQPQHF.

The rearrangement links TRBV7-9 to TRBJ1-5; D is perhaps TRBD1 (5 bases). The CDR3 totals 18 residues. CDR1 SEHNR and CDR2 FQNEAQ come from the germline V gene (reference sequence). Trimming left V 3 bases short and J 2 bases short, with 20 bases between. CDR3 loop: CASSLEQEIGVGNQPQHF. The DNA for the CDR3 is TGTGCCAGCAGCTTGGAACAGGAAATTGGCGTTGGCAATCAGCCCCAGCATTTT.

V usage is TRBV11-2 and J usage is TRBJ2-7; no definite D call. From germline, CDR1 is SGHAT and CDR2 FQNNGV. With 1 base removed from V and 7 bases from J, the gap between germline ends came to 17 bases. The CDR3 runs 15 residues. The CDR3 sequence is CASSLGVGNYEEQYF. CDR3 coding DNA: TGTGCCAGCAGCTTAGGGGTAGGGAACTACGAGGAGCAGTACTTC.

The chain uses TRBV6-6 and TRBJ2-7, with 7 nucleotides matching TRBD2. The CDR3 runs to 13 residues. Germline CDR1 reads MNHNY; CDR2 reads SVGAGI (reference sequence). V lost 5 bases to trimming and J lost 9 bases; unmatched junction nucleotides: 10. The CDR3 sequence: CASSVLGEGPQYF. The CDR3 region has the DNA TGTGCCAGCAGTGTACTGGGGGAGGGCCCGCAGTACTTC.

V and J are TRBV18 and TRBJ1-2; D is unresolved. This CDR3 has 14 amino acids. Trimming took off 0 bases at V and 6 bases at J, with 11 bases between the two ends. Germline V gene lookup returns CDR1 KGHSH and CDR2 LQKENI. The CDR3 nucleotides read TGTGCCAGCTCACCACCGGCAGCTACCGATGGCTACACCTTC. Protein product: CASSPPAATDGYTF.

The chain links TRBV29-1 to TRBJ2-7; TRBD1 is a possible D gene (5 bases). Trimming shortened V by 3 bases and J by 2 bases, and 11 bases separated the two germline ends. The CDR3 has 13 amino acids. Germline V lookup: CDR1 SQVTM, CDR2 ANQGSEA. CDR3 amino acids: CSVESGYPYEQYF. As DNA, the CDR3 is TGCAGCGTTGAGTCAGGGTACCCCTACGAGCAGTACTTC.

J is TRBJ1-1 and V is TRBV6-5; D is unresolved. V was pared by 7 bases and J by 7 bases, with 10 bases between. The CDR3 covers 11 residues. Germline values: CDR1 MNHEY, CDR2 SVGAGI. The DNA of the CDR3 is TGTGCCAGCAAAGTAACAGATGAAGCTTTCTTT. Residues: CASKVTDEAFF.

This chain uses TRBV10-2 with TRBJ2-5; TRBD1 is a possible D gene (6 bases). The CDR3 contains 15 residues. Germline V lookup: CDR1 WSHSY, CDR2 SAAADI. Deletions cut 6 bases from V and 0 bases from J, with 14 bases between. The CDR3 sequence: CASRREWTDQETQYF. The CDR3 nucleotides read TGCGCCAGCAGGAGAGAATGGACAGACCAAGAGACCCAGTACTTC.

This sequence joins TRBV12-2 and TRBJ2-1. TRBV12-2 is deemed a pseudogene. The CDR3 is 15 amino acids. For the CDR3, the DNA is TGTGCAAGTCGCTTAAGTACAAGGTCCTACAATGAGCAGTTCTTC. Translated, it gives CASRLSTRSYNEQFF.

A few counts support this clone. The chain carries TRBV9 and TRBJ2-3; 8 bases map to TRBD2. Germline CDR1 and CDR2: SGDLS and YYNGEE. The CDR3 is 15 residues long. Losses at the gene ends were 4 bases for V and 3 bases for J; bases not matched to a gene: 7. The CDR3: CASSPQREPTDTQYF. The CDR3 coding sequence is TGTGCCAGCAGCCCCCAGCGGGAGCCAACAGATACGCAGTATTTT.

The rearrangement links TRBV5-6 to TRBJ1-1, with D unclear. The CDR3 extends over 16 amino acids. V was trimmed by 1 base and J by 0 bases, leaving 13 bases between them. CDR1 and CDR2 from the germline V gene are SGHDT and YYEEEE. Here the CDR3 DNA reads TGTGCCAGCAGCTTGTACCCGTCCCTGATGAACACTGAAGCTTTCTTT. It encodes CASSLYPSLMNTEAFF. The variable domain in full, with the rest retrieved from reference TRBV5-6 and TRBJ1-1, is DAGVTQSPTHLIKTRGQQVTLRCSPKSGHDTVSWYQQALGQGPQFIFQYYEEEERQRGNFPDRFSGHQFPNYSSELNVNALLLGDSALYLCASSLYPSLMNTEAFFGQGTRLTVV.

Notes on this clone: The sample has other DNA sequences that encode this CDR3 too. The chain has TRBV9 and TRBJ2-1, with a weak D call TRBD1 (5 bases). The CDR3 sequence is 12 residues long. V lost 4 bases, J lost 6 bases, and 8 bases lay in between. Germline V lookup: CDR1 SGDLS, CDR2 YYNGEE. CDR3 bases: TGTGCCAGCAGCAGCGACAGCAATGAGCAGTTCTTC. Translation: CASSSDSNEQFF.

Regarding this clone: Other DNA sequences in this sample translate to the same CDR3. The rearrangement joins TRBV4-1 to TRBJ2-7; 8 bases align to TRBD1. This CDR3 is 16 amino acids long. Germline V gene data show CDR1 as MGHRA and CDR2 as YSYEKL. V was clipped by 0 bases and J by 2 bases; unmatched bases: 6. DNA for the CDR3: TGCGCCAGCAGCCAAGAAAGAGGACAGGGTCCCTACGAGCAGTACTTC. It codes for CASSQERGQGPYEQYF.

The genes are TRBV6-1 and TRBJ2-7, with a possible D match to TRBD1 (6 bases). The length of the CDR3 is 13 residues. Per the germline V gene, CDR1 is MNHNS and CDR2 is SASEGT. Trimming removed 4 bases from V and 2 bases from J, with 9 bases in between. The CDR3 DNA sequence: TGTGCCAGCAGTGCCCGGGACACCTACGAGCAGTACTTC. Translated, it gives CASSARDTYEQYF.

The chain employs TRBV7-9 and TRBJ2-7; D is unclear. The CDR3 is made up of 16 amino acids. Per germline, CDR1 SEHNR and CDR2 FQNEAQ (reference sequence). V lost 5 bases and J 2 bases, leaving 19 bases between the germline ends. CDR3 protein: CASSPQIYVHPYEQYF. The CDR3 region has the DNA TGTGCCAGCAGCCCCCAAATTTACGTACACCCCTACGAGCAGTACTTC.

J is TRBJ1-1 and V is TRBV4-3, with 7 bases lining up with TRBD1. V was pared by 4 bases and J by 3 bases, with 8 bases of the junction left unmatched. The CDR3 length is 15 residues. The germline CDR1 and CDR2 sequences are LGHNA and YSLEER. CDR3 coding DNA: TGCGCCAGCAGCCGTCGACAGGGTGGATACACTGAAGCTTTCTTT. It is translated as CASSRRQGGYTEAFF.

The gene calls are TRBV28 and TRBJ2-7; D is possibly TRBD1 (6 bases). Germline V gives CDR1 MDHEN, CDR2 SYDVKM. The CDR3 runs 14 residues. Trimming stripped 3 bases from V and 5 bases from J, with 14 bases between. CDR3 sequence reads: CASSLGVRGNEQYF. The DNA for the CDR3 is TGTGCCAGCAGTTTGGGGGTCAGGGGCAACGAGCAGTACTTC.

The genes are TRBV10-2 and TRBJ1-5; D is unresolved. The V gene's germline CDR1 is WSHSY and CDR2 SAAADI. Trimming left V 4 bases short and J 6 bases short, with 7 bases between. This CDR3 has 12 amino acids. The CDR3 spells CASSAGGQPQHF. In DNA form, the CDR3 reads TGCGCCAGCAGTGCTGGAGGTCAGCCCCAGCATTTT.

V gene TRBV27 combines with J gene TRBJ2-5; no definite D call. Trimming cost V 3 bases and J 5 bases, with 13 bases left between them. The CDR3 spans 14 residues. CDR1 and CDR2 (germline): MNHEY, SMNVEV (reference sequence). CDR3 sequence: CASSFEGPWETQYF. In DNA, the CDR3 is TGTGCCAGCAGTTTTGAAGGACCCTGGGAGACCCAGTACTTC.

The V gene is TRBV5-4, the J gene TRBJ2-7, with TRBD2 matching over 9 bases. The germline V gene has CDR1 SGHNT and CDR2 YYREEE (reference sequence). V dropped 4 bases and J dropped 4; count of bases not matched to a gene: 3. This CDR3 contains 13 residues. The CDR3 DNA reads as TGTGCCAGCAGCCGCGGGGGGGGATACGAGCAGTACTTC. It specifies CASSRGGGYEQYF.

CDR3 residues: CASSKYTSEWELFF. CDR3 nucleotide sequence: TGTGCCAGCAGCAAATATACTAGCGAGTGGGAGCTGTTTTTT. J is TRBJ2-2 and V is TRBV7-6, with 7 bases that match TRBD2. This CDR3 has 14 residues. Per germline, CDR1 SGHVS and CDR2 FNYEAQ. After removal of 5 bases from V and 9 bases from J, the junction contained 9 bases not matched to a gene.

For the CDR3, the DNA is TGTGCCAGCAGTTTCGCGGACAGTTCAGCCTACGAGCAGTACTTC. Protein product: CASSFADSSAYEQYF. V gene TRBV28 combines with J gene TRBJ2-7; possible D gene TRBD1, 6 bases. The V end lost 3 bases, the J end lost 2 bases, and 14 bases lay between the germline ends. Per the germline V gene, CDR1 is MDHEN and CDR2 is SYDVKM. The CDR3 sequence is 15 residues long.

The genes are TRBV10-2 and TRBJ2-1; TRBD1 matches 8 bases. The CDR3 contains 14 residues. V dropped 0 bases and J dropped 9; count of bases not matched to a gene: 4. CDR1 and CDR2 (germline): WSHSY, SAAADI. The CDR3 here is CASSESAGGGEQFF. DNA for the CDR3: TGCGCCAGCAGTGAGTCCGCAGGGGGCGGTGAGCAGTTCTTC.

With regard to this clone: Distinct nucleotide sequences in the sample also encode this CDR3. The V and J genes are TRBV27 and TRBJ2-2; maybe TRBD1 (5 bases). The CDR3 spans 13 residues. Germline V gives CDR1 MNHEY, CDR2 SMNVEV (reference sequence). V was trimmed by 2 bases and J by 6 bases, leaving 7 bases between them. For the CDR3, the DNA is TGTGCCAGCAGTTTACAGGGTGCCGGGGAGCTGTTTTTT. It codes for CASSLQGAGELFF.

This chain joins TRBV12-5 and TRBJ2-4; TRBD2 matches at 7 bases. Trimming at V came to 6 bases and at J to 7 bases, leaving 3 bases not matched to a gene. The CDR3 is 12 residues long. The germline CDR1 and CDR2 sequences are LGHNT and FRNRAP. CDR3 residues: CASGPGGNIQYF. DNA of the CDR3: TGTGCTAGTGGCCCCGGGGGGAACATTCAGTACTTC.